Listed here is a single TCR beta chain. This clone's antigen is unknown. Base qualities are missing; no much larger clone stands one base away. Library method: the immunoSEQ multiplex PCR assay. A mixture of 60 forward primers for TCR Vbeta segments and 13 reverse primers for TCR Jbeta segments was used in the multiplex PCR. The CDR3 region of rearranged TCR beta genes was amplified from genomic DNA with a multiplex PCR assay. The Illumina HiSeq System was used to sequence the amplified TCR beta libraries as 87-base-pair reads. On the study's bioinformatics: Across the 500 to 750 repertoires, a later analysis counted about 81 million unique TCR beta chains, around 11 million of which were shared by at least two donors. Raw reads were error-corrected and collapsed into unique sequences with a nearest-neighbor algorithm that merged closely related sequences to remove PCR and sequencing errors. V, D and J gene segments were assigned by aligning CDR3 sequences to IMGT reference sequences. Each retained sequence needed at least a six-nucleotide match to both a V gene segment and a J gene segment. Rearrangements were called productive when the CDR3 lacked stop codons and stayed in frame with V and J; all others were non-productive. Following IMGT convention, CDR3 was defined as the stretch from the second conserved V-encoded cysteine to the conserved J-encoded phenylalanine. Sequences without an unambiguous match to a single V gene segment were excluded from the earlier analysis of a few hundred of the donors. In an earlier analysis of 587 of the donors, V segments were called functional above 56.7% productive rearrangements and were called segregating when the between-donor standard deviation exceeded 5%. A statistical classification framework was built to diagnose cytomegalovirus status from the catalog of TCR beta chain sequences. V and J gene assignment, in a later analysis, came from comparing TCR nucleotide sequences with IMGT/GENE-DB human TR gene sequences. A later analysis assigned CDR3 sequences and most-parsimonious VDJ recombination scenarios with the TCRdist pipeline. A later analysis defined each TCR beta chain by its CDR3 amino acid sequence plus V-gene family, and excluded reads lacking a unique V-gene family. A later analysis removed several hundred highly shared, low-generation-probability nucleotide sequences to deal with suspected cross-contamination and a sequencing artifact. For each public chain, a later analysis derived a clonal expansion index from normalized ranks of inferred template counts within each repertoire. In a later analysis, generation probabilities were computed using a VDJ recombination model fitted to out-of-frame rearrangements, and the results were checked against IGoR. In a later analysis, hypergeometric tests were used to score TCR-TCR, TCR-HLA and TCR-CMV co-occurrence, with a repertoire-size bias correction applied to TCR pairs. To estimate false discovery rates, a later analysis permuted the HLA or CMV assignments 20 times. A later analysis grouped co-occurring TCRs with DBSCAN, adding TCRdist sequence similarity when clustering within HLA-allele-positive subsets. Repertoires with fewer than 30,000 or more than 120,000 public chains were left out of co-occurrence clustering, as were five repertoires with anomalous nucleotide sharing. TCRdb holds this immuneACCESS table with in-frame rearrangements only. Some clones are missing; in checked studies, unresolved V genes explain under half, and the rest has no known cause. The V and J calls and the clone size are those of that table, but D and trimming were determined from the DNA. This sample gives around 97,000 clones in total; about a tenth of them show up just once. Around 5% of the sample goes to the ten largest clones.

V is shortened by 2 bases, J by 4 bases, and the region joining them spans 9 bases. Looking up the germline V gene (reference sequence) yields CDR1 SGHKS and CDR2 YYEKEE. CDR3 length: 13 amino acids, cysteine to phenylalanine. Of all the DNA, just the CDR3 is kept, 39 bases in frame from base 1. The sample is drawn from a study of cytomegalovirus exposure and HLA in healthy donors (dated by TCRdb to 2016 to 2017). For the study in its entirety: An earlier analysis of roughly 500 of the donors reported 276 Gb of sequence data and 95 million to 130 million unique TCR beta sequences obtained from about 200 million T cells. Roughly 320 gigabases of sequencing data and 70 million to 100 million unique TCR sequences made up an early release that covered several hundred HLA-typed donors. The study profiled the T cell repertoires of hundreds of subjects by immunosequencing and related them to cytomegalovirus serostatus. On average, roughly 240,000 unique TCR beta nucleotide sequences were sequenced per donor among a few hundred genotyped donors of the cohort, with roughly a sixth of those sequences being non-productive. Rather than drawing on any new phenotypic data, the later analysis identified candidate immune exposures from TCR beta sequences and the way those sequences occurred across donors. Typing coverage differed by locus: A, B, C, DRB1 and DQB1 were typed in roughly 629-630 donors, DQA1 in approximately 520, DPA1 in 600 to 610, and DPB1 in roughly 450. A later genetic analysis took genome-wide SNP genotypes for about 55% of the 666 donors and used that subset as a discovery cohort. To decide whether each TCR beta V gene segment behaved as functional or pseudogenic, an earlier analysis of 587 of the donors relied on high-throughput TCR beta sequencing. Donor age, sex, ethnicity and CMV serostatus were collected together with the repertoire data. The aim of the study was to test whether cataloging public T cell receptors could identify signatures of past pathogen exposure. High-throughput TCR immunosequencing, statistical association of individual TCRs with disease status, and machine learning were combined to predict cytomegalovirus infection status. Every discovery cohort repertoire had been produced on one sequencing platform. HLA typing covered class I and class II loci at four-digit resolution. A later analysis re-examined previously published TCR beta repertoires from roughly 650 donors and added high-resolution HLA genotyping to investigate patterns of TCR occurrence. Of the roughly 400 genotyped donors, about 84% fell in the genetic ancestry cluster associated with self-reported Caucasian donors. Besides the first cohort of 666 subjects, a separate validation cohort made up of 120 different subjects was used. Because of strong linkage in the cohort, five DR-DQ haplotypes were treated as single units for association and clustering.

General findings and caveats noted by the study authors: Across donors, most TCR sequences were observed very rarely, whereas some public TCRs were present in many individuals. Because counts were too low, seventeen rarely observed V segments, including chromosome 9 orphons, were excluded from the earlier analysis of 587 of the donors. When HLA alleles, especially DR and DQ, strongly co-occurred, TCR associations were difficult to assign to individual alleles. A later analysis associated 15,000 to 20,000 TCR beta sequences with specific HLA alleles at a false discovery rate of 0.05. Cytomegalovirus status was reported to be diagnosed by the classifier with high specificity and sensitivity in both the original and validation cohorts. In vitro tests confirmed that a few of the cytomegalovirus-associated TCR beta chains recognize cytomegalovirus antigens. A cluster of highly shared sequence variants was judged likely to represent a technical artifact of the sequencing pipeline. In a later genetic analysis, a missense DCLRE1C variant was associated with V-gene and J-gene trimming of TCR beta chains, and the association was replicated in an independent cohort. Compared with the approximately 720-donor mean, donors in an Asian-associated ancestry cluster had fewer N-insertions in productive TCRs, according to a later genetic analysis. A total of 164 TCR beta chains were listed by the study as associated with cytomegalovirus. In this cohort, only TCR beta chains were sequenced, and detectable features were limited by the absence of alpha or paired-chain data. According to the authors, the approach could potentially be generalized to other disease states and immunological phenotypes. For the cohort, immune exposure information was limited to CMV serostatus. Compared with equally common non-associated chains, HLA-associated TCR beta chains in a later analysis were more clonally expanded and had lower generation probabilities. A further reported finding was that TCR beta sequences accurately predicted the HLA-A and HLA-B alleles for most subjects in the first cohort. Several of the top co-occurrence clusters appeared to be linked to parvovirus B19, influenza, CMV and Epstein-Barr virus, according to a later analysis. A later analysis found that most CMV-associated TCR beta chains appeared HLA-restricted, with HLA associations seemingly driven largely by CMV exposure. An earlier analysis of approximately 600 of the donors showed that most TCR beta V segments appeared in productive rearrangements either about 87% or about 30% of the time, which broadly matched IMGT annotations. According to a later analysis, TCR association rates differed among HLA loci, with DRB1 alleles showing the most associated TCRs and HLA-C alleles showing the fewest. Linkage disequilibrium might explain the correlated functional status among segregating V segments, but an unknown experimental factor could not be ruled out. Some IMGT-functional V segments, including TRBV6-2 and TRBV6-3, could not be told apart with the 87-base-pair reads, so those segments were excluded. The presence/absence analyses assumed that sequencing depth was roughly uniform across donors, and that assumption may not be true. Because HLA typing was missing for some donors at each locus, association tests included only the typed subset.

The cohort comprised 666 healthy bone marrow donors. At the time of sampling, all cohort members were nominally healthy, though unrecorded immune exposures were likely present. The donor was CMV seropositive and was included in the group of 250 to 300 seropositive cohort members. A peripheral blood sample was provided by each donor, and peripheral blood mononuclear cells were used for TCR beta sequencing. The Qiagen DNeasy Blood Extraction Kit was used to extract genomic DNA from the blood cell samples. The rearrangement combines TRBV5-5 with TRBJ2-5; a weak D assignment points to TRBD1 (5 bases agree). This TCR was recovered from a man between 50 and 59 years old in good health and CMV-seropositive. The sequenced sample was PBMCs. The nucleotide sequence reads TGTGCCAGCAGCTTCCAGGGCATAGAGACCCAGTACTTC. Translated, it gives CASSFQGIETQYF.